This T cell receptor (beta chain) was profiled in a study of shared clonotypes between healthy human individuals. This clone was picked up a small number of times. The V gene's germline CDR1 is GTSNPN and CDR2 SVGIG (reference sequence). This CDR3 is 13 amino acids long. Between the trimmed V and J ends, which lost 2 bases and 1 base, there was a span of 8 bases. The table came from immunoSEQ multiplex PCR; TCRdb's copy has only in-frame clones and leaves some out. The sample consists of over 850,000 clones, around 78% of them appearing once. This receptor was taken from a man between 18 and 35 years old in good health. Some clones in this sample may be carry-over from other donors' samples. The rearrangement links TRBV30 to TRBJ1-2, with D possibly matching TRBD1 (5 bases). Sequenced input: memory CD4+ T cells from PBMCs. As to subset: CD45RA-negative fraction. The CDR3 bases are TGTGCCTGGAGTCGGGACCTTAACTATGGCTACACCTTC. This encodes CAWSRDLNYGYTF.